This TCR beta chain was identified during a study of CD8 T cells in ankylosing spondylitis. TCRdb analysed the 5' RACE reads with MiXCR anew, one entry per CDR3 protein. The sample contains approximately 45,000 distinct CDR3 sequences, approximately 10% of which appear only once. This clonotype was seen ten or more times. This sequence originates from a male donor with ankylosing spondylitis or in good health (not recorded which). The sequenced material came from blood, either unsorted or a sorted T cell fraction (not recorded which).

CDR3 amino acids: CASNLMAEVPGTEAFF. CDR3 nucleotide sequence: TGTGCCAGCAACCTAATGGCGGAAGTGCCTGGCACTGAAGCTTTCTTT. The chain has TRBV12-3 or TRBV12-4 and TRBJ1-1; D is uncertain. The CDR3 sequence is 16 residues long. Trimming left V 7 bases short and J 4 bases short, with 22 bases between.